The entry below describes one T cell receptor (beta chain). The antigen is not known. CDR3 length: 13 residues. V lost 4 bases to trimming and J lost 4 bases, with 13 bases between them. Germline CDR1 is DFQATT and CDR2 is SNEGSKA (reference sequence). The sample is drawn from a study of T-cell memory formation after mild COVID-19. Study as a whole: Each donor largely had its own TCR clusters.

Constant-segment-primed 5'RACE gave TCR alpha and TCR beta cDNA libraries with sample barcodes and UMIs. TCRdb called the 5' RACE reads again in MiXCR, with one record for every CDR3 protein. The table records approximately 230,000 distinct CDR3 sequences, around 17% of them present only once. Broader study findings: Researchers report contracting CD4+ clones mostly in CM and EM, with CD8+ clones in EMRA. Some clones that responded turned up in pre-infection memory, which suggests that cross-reactive memory joined in.

This clonotype originated in a man between 18 and 29 years old who had mild COVID-19 (a few samples of this study predate the infection). Cell type and time point are not known. Sample: PBMCs or a T cell subset sorted from them (not recorded which). The rearrangement links TRBV20-1 to TRBJ1-1, with D unresolved. As DNA, the CDR3 is TGCAGTGCTAAGTCTCCCGAGGCCACTGAAGCTTTCTTT. It codes for CSAKSPEATEAFF.